This TCR beta chain emerged from a study of blood T cell repertoires in COVID-19. Study in general: T cells, B-cell-depleted T cells, or PBMCs provided the cDNA or gDNA that served as material.

Per the original methods: Reference gene primer amplification gave nucleated cell count estimates. Profiling relied on immunoSEQ multiplex PCR, and the TCRdb table lists in-frame clones only, not all of them. V and J calls and clone size are those listed in that table; D and trimming were worked out from the DNA. The data contain 70,000 or so clones, roughly 80% of them seen just once; the ten biggest clones take up approximately 16%. The length of the CDR3 is 16 residues. Germline V gene sequence: CDR1 KGHSH, CDR2 LQKENI. Trimming took 0 bases from V and 7 from J, leaving 15 bases between them. This receptor was identified in a man in his sixties with acute or convalescent COVID-19. This chain connects TRBV18 to TRBJ1-4; D gene uncertain. Sequencing was done on a sample of peripheral blood. The CDR3 coding sequence is TGTGCCAGCTCACCACCCATCTCGGCGGCTGGTGAAAAACTGTTTTTT. Protein product: CASSPPISAAGEKLFF. Supplemented by reference TRBV18 and TRBJ1-4, the full variable domain reads NAGVMQNPRHLVRRRGQEARLRCSPMKGHSHVYWYRQLPEEGLKFMVYLQKENIIDESGMPKERFSAEFPKEGPSILRIQQVVRGDSAAYFCASSPPISAAGEKLFFGSGTQLSVL.